This entry features one T cell receptor beta chain sequence. This specimen comes from a study of blood T cell repertoires in COVID-19. Profiled with immunoSEQ multiplex PCR; TCRdb holds only in-frame clones, not every one. The table shows around 450,000 clones, with around 87% occurring only once. Deletions cut 4 bases from V and 1 base from J, with 16 bases between. The CDR3 runs 16 residues. Germline V gene sequence: CDR1 SGHRS, CDR2 YFSETQ. The sample taken for sequencing was PBMCs or T cells enriched from blood (not recorded which). This receptor was identified in a woman between 18 and 29 years old who had recovered from COVID-19. The chain has TRBV5-1 and TRBJ2-3; no clear D gene. In DNA, the CDR3 is TGCGCCAGCAGCCCGGAGAGGAGCCCAGGCACAGATACGCAGTATTTT. Translation gives CASSPERSPGTDTQYF. Drawing the rest from reference TRBV5-1 and TRBJ2-3, the complete variable domain is KAGVTQTPRYLIKTRGQQVTLSCSPISGHRSVSWYQQTPGQGLQFLFEYFSETQRNKGNFPGRFSGRQFSNSRSEMNVSTLELGDSALYLCASSPERSPGTDTQYFGPGTRLTVL.